A single sample gave rise to the 9 T cell receptor beta chains below, sequenced in a study of T cells in localized non-small cell lung cancer. TCRdb's copy holds only in-frame clones and misses some; the assay was immunoSEQ multiplex PCR. Among about 74,000 clones listed, approximately 84% were seen once. The sequences come from peripheral blood, collected before any cancer treatment. The receptors shown here come from a female donor at least 60 years old with stage I lung adenocarcinoma.

The CDR3 sequence: CASKDSYQPQHF. The DNA of the CDR3 is TGTGCCAGCAAGGACTCTTATCAGCCCCAGCATTTT. The V gene is TRBV2, the J gene TRBJ1-5; D remains unclear. Trimming cost V 7 bases and J 5 bases, with 9 bases left between them. The CDR3 contains 12 residues. Germline-derived CDR1 and CDR2 are SNHLY and FYNNEI.

This sequence joins TRBV9 and TRBJ2-3; 8 bases map to TRBD2. The germline V gene encodes CDR1 SGDLS and CDR2 YYNGEE. J gave up 7 bases and V 3 bases, and 4 bases lay outside the gene matches. This CDR3 spans 13 amino acids. The CDR3 protein is CASSESSGYTQYF. The CDR3 DNA is TGTGCCAGCAGCGAGTCTAGCGGGTATACGCAGTATTTT.

V and J are TRBV19 and TRBJ2-1; 8 bases fit TRBD2. V shed 10 bases and J 2 bases; nucleotides not matched to a gene: 16. This CDR3 region has 17 residues. Germline V gene sequence: CDR1 LNHDA, CDR2 SQIVND (reference sequence). CDR3 in DNA: TGTGCCACCACTAGAGGGGCTATCGGGGGGGCCTACAATGAGCAGTTCTTC. The encoded protein is CATTRGAIGGAYNEQFF.

This chain links TRBV11-2 with TRBJ1-2; 7 positions agree with TRBD1. From germline, CDR1 is SGHAT and CDR2 FQNNGV. There are 16 residues in the CDR3. J lost 5 bases, V lost 0 bases, and 9 bases had no gene match. DNA of the CDR3: TGTGCCAGCAGCTTAGATGGGGGAACAGGGGTATATGGCTACACCTTC. Translating it yields CASSLDGGTGVYGYTF.

The chain has TRBV6-5 and TRBJ2-5; D gene uncertain. This CDR3 spans 12 amino acids. Germline values: CDR1 MNHEY, CDR2 SVGAGI. The V end lost 6 bases, the J end lost 5 bases, and 10 bases lay between the germline ends. The CDR3 loop reads CASRSWRETQYF. The CDR3 nucleotides read TGTGCCAGCAGATCGTGGCGGGAGACCCAGTACTTC.

The chain joins TRBV29-1 to TRBJ2-5, with 10 bases that match TRBD2. Germline CDR1 SQVTM, CDR2 ANQGSEA. Trimming cost V 4 bases and J 4 bases; bases outside gene matches: 9. The CDR3 spans 15 residues. The CDR3 bases are TGCAGCGTTGTTCGTAGTAGCGGGGGGTTAGAGACCCAGTACTTC. This sequence encodes CSVVRSSGGLETQYF.

This clone was detected once. V is TRBV10-3 and J is TRBJ2-1; TRBD2 agrees at 7 bases. The CDR3 is 12 amino acids. V was pared by 11 bases and J by 4 bases, with 5 bases of the junction left unmatched. Germline lookup yields CDR1 ENHRY and CDR2 SYGVKD. The CDR3 protein is CAVGGGYNEQFF. CDR3 nucleotide sequence: TGTGCCGTCGGCGGGGGTTACAATGAGCAGTTCTTC.

The gene calls are TRBV5-1 and TRBJ2-7, with D maybe TRBD2 (6 bases). Germline V gene lookup returns CDR1 SGHRS and CDR2 YFSETQ. The CDR3 runs to 15 residues. Trimming cost V 0 bases and J 1 base, with 11 bases left between them. The CDR3 loop reads CASSLDGSYSYEQYF. The CDR3 coding sequence is TGCGCCAGCAGCTTGGACGGGAGCTATTCCTACGAGCAGTACTTC.

The J gene is TRBJ2-7, the V gene TRBV4-2; 7 bases map to TRBD2. Trimming at V came to 1 base and at J to 1 base, leaving 4 bases not matched to a gene. This CDR3 has 15 amino acids. CDR1 is LGHNA and CDR2 is YNFKEQ in the germline V gene. This CDR3 is CASSQGASGSYEQYF. The CDR3 coding sequence is TGTGCCAGCAGCCAAGGGGCTAGCGGATCCTACGAGCAGTACTTC.